Sequencing of this T cell receptor beta chain was carried out in a study of T cells in Graves' hyperthyroidism and ophthalmopathy. Study as a whole: Peripheral blood samples were taken at initial diagnosis, prior to any treatment.

The CDR3 is 12 amino acids. V lost 6 bases to trimming and J lost 2 bases, with 7 bases between them. Germline V lookup: CDR1 MNHNS, CDR2 SASEGT. RNA transcripts gave rise to amplified TCR beta CDR3 regions. The HTBI primer set served for first-round RT-PCR of the TCR CDR3. TCRdb redid the calling of the multiplex PCR reads with MiXCR, one entry per CDR3 protein. This sample yields approximately 410,000 distinct CDR3 sequences, of which around 15% are seen a single time; approximately 13% belongs to the top ten. Ophthalmopathy cases scored 3 or more on the Clinical Activity Score and 4 or more on NOSPECS grade, with duration below 3 months. 9 to 10 ml fresh peripheral blood yielded the PBMCs. This clonotype was seen at least ten times. No antigen is known for it. Study observations and caveats: Most thyroid clonotypes expanded above 0.001 were also detected in blood.

The chain has TRBV6-1 and TRBJ2-5, with no clear D. Sequenced input: blood. This receptor was identified in a man between 18 and 29 years old with Graves' ophthalmopathy. CDR3 protein: CASRHRQETQYF. CDR3 bases: TGTGCCAGCAGACATCGACAAGAGACCCAGTACTTC.